The T cell receptor (beta chain) under discussion was sequenced for a study of CD8 T cells in Susac syndrome. The J segment lost 0 bases and the V segment lost 6 bases, leaving 2 bases of the junction unmatched. From germline, CDR1 is LNHDA and CDR2 SQIVND (reference sequence). This CDR3 region has 14 residues. After extraction with the RNeasy kit, roughly 0.5 to 1 ug of the RNA was reverse transcribed using random hexamers. TCRdb re-derived calls from the immunoSEQ multiplex PCR reads in MiXCR, one entry per CDR3 protein. The sample gives about 210,000 distinct CDR3 sequences, roughly 96% of which show up once; 0.085% to 0.1% is in the top ten.

Sequencing was carried out using CD4+ T cells from PBMCs. The TCR sequence derives from a human donor with multiple sclerosis. The V gene is TRBV19, the J gene TRBJ1-1; TRBD1 matches 9 bases. The DNA of the CDR3 is TGTGCCAGTAGAGACAGGGGGATGAACACTGAAGCTTTCTTT. It is translated as CASRDRGMNTEAFF.